The clone carrying this TCR beta chain was detected only once. These data belong to a study of T-cell memory formation after mild COVID-19. TCRdb re-analysed the 5' RACE reads in MiXCR, keeping a single row per CDR3 protein. The sample consists of roughly 200,000 distinct CDR3 sequences, 20% to 25% of them appearing once. Trimming at V came to 4 bases and at J to 5 bases, leaving 4 bases not matched to a gene. The CDR3 spans 14 residues. Germline V gene lookup returns CDR1 KGHDR and CDR2 SFDVKD. The J gene is TRBJ2-1, the V gene TRBV24-1; 7 nucleotides line up with TRBD1. The clonotype comes from an adult woman who had mild COVID-19 (a few samples of this study predate the infection). Cell type and time point are not known. Sequences were obtained from PBMCs or a T cell subset sorted from them (not recorded which). CDR3 residues: CATSDAGTDNEQFF. The CDR3, as DNA: TGTGCCACCAGTGACGCCGGGACAGACAATGAGCAGTTCTTC.